Each of the 5 T cell receptor beta chains below was sequenced from the same sample in a study of blood T cell repertoires in COVID-19. The data were produced by immunoSEQ multiplex PCR, yet TCRdb's version contains in-frame clones alone and is incomplete. This sample has over 45,000 clones, with roughly 89% found just once. Sample: peripheral blood. The receptors were gathered from a woman aged 55-69 years with COVID-19, enrolled during active disease.

As for this clone: The same CDR3 can be traced to other DNA sequences in this sample. This chain uses TRBV5-1 with TRBJ1-3; the match to TRBD1 covers 7 bases. CDR1 SGHRS and CDR2 YFSETQ come from the germline V gene. There are 14 residues in the CDR3. After removal of 3 bases from V and 2 bases from J, the junction contained 2 bases not matched to a gene. The CDR3: CASSSDRAGNTIYF. The CDR3 nucleotides are TGCGCCAGCAGCTCCGACAGGGCTGGAAACACCATATATTTT.

The chain carries TRBV14 and TRBJ1-2; D is perhaps TRBD1 (5 bases). This CDR3 has 13 residues. The V end lost 2 bases, the J end lost 8 bases, and 12 bases lay between the germline ends. The germline V gene has CDR1 SGHDN and CDR2 FVKESK. CDR3 DNA sequence: TGTGCCAGCAGCCAAACAGGAGGGCACGGCTACACCTTC. It encodes CASSQTGGHGYTF.

V and J are TRBV6-2 or TRBV6-3 and TRBJ1-4; D unresolved. Trimming cost V 5 bases and J 0 bases, with 13 bases left between them. Germline V CDR1 and CDR2: MNHEY, SVGEGT. CDR3 length equals 16 residues. The DNA of the CDR3 is TGTGCCAGCAGTCGAGGAGACGTGACAACTAATGAAAAACTGTTTTTT. Its protein product is CASSRGDVTTNEKLFF.

This chain uses TRBV6-5 with TRBJ1-1; 8 nucleotides line up with TRBD1. This CDR3 contains 15 residues. Germline V gene data show CDR1 as MNHEY and CDR2 as SVGAGI. Trimming cost V 1 base and J 4 bases; bases outside gene matches: 5. The CDR3 DNA is TGTGCCAGCAGTTACTGGACAGGGCGGGTCACTGAAGCTTTCTTT. Protein: CASSYWTGRVTEAFF.

The CDR3 nucleotides read TGCAGTGCTAGTAATCAGGACAGCTACGAGCAGTACTTC. It is translated as CSASNQDSYEQYF. The chain couples TRBV20-1 to TRBJ2-7; D might be TRBD1 (6 bases). Trimming pared 3 bases from V and 3 bases from J, leaving 12 bases between. Germline V CDR1 and CDR2: DFQATT, SNEGSKA (reference sequence). The length of the CDR3 is 13 residues.